This is a list of T cell receptor beta chains from one sample in a study of CD8+ T cells in alopecia areata. TCRdb's copy holds only in-frame clones and misses some; the assay was immunoSEQ multiplex PCR. The sample lists over 200,000 clones; over 60% were seen once. Sequencing was performed on CD4+ T cells sorted from blood, taken at week 4, from a patient treated with tofacitinib. These receptors were obtained from a human donor with alopecia areata. Both conserved end residues are part of each CDR3. The D gene is left open where the match is weak. Not all rows give a size; the values are once, few, many and, for expanded clones, a class.

>TRBV4-3|NA|TRBD1|TRBJ1-2|16
CASSQDWDRGRYGYTF
TGCGCCAGCAGCCAAGACTGGGACAGGGGACGGTATGGCTACACCTTC
>TRBV6-5|few|TRBD1|TRBJ2-2|14
CATKDRGLTGELFF
TGTGCCACCAAAGACAGGGGGCTTACCGGGGAGCTGTTTTTT
>TRBV2|NA|TRBD1|TRBJ1-5|14
CASSDARGRQPQHF
TGTGCCAGCAGTGACGCCAGGGGGCGTCAGCCCCAGCATTTT
>TRBV5-1|NA|NA|TRBJ2-3|18
CASSLTTDSPSRTDTQYF
TGCGCCAGCAGCCTGACCACGGACAGTCCCTCAAGGACAGATACGCAGTATTTT
>TRBV14|NA|NA|TRBJ2-3|15
CASSQVLAGTDTQYF
TGTGCCAGCAGCCAAGTCCTGGCGGGCACAGATACGCAGTATTTT
>TRBV7-2|NA|NA|TRBJ2-3|14
CASSLGGLAPREYF
TGTGCCAGCAGCTTAGGAGGGCTAGCACCCCGGGAGTATTTT
>TRBV29-1|once|NA|TRBJ1-2|13
CSVTQGRDYGYTF
TGCAGCGTTACCCAGGGCAGGGACTATGGCTACACCTTC
>TRBV29-1|NA|TRBD2|TRBJ2-1|14
CSVGLAGAYNEQFF
TGCAGCGTAGGACTAGCGGGGGCCTACAATGAGCAGTTCTTC
>TRBV7-2|few|NA|TRBJ2-7|11
CASSSIYEQYF
TGTGCCAGCAGCTCCATCTACGAGCAGTACTTC
>TRBV30|NA|NA|TRBJ2-3|15
CAWSPAGISTDTQYF
TGTGCCTGGAGTCCAGCAGGGATTAGCACAGATACGCAGTATTTT
>TRBV9|few|NA|TRBJ1-1|14
CASSVGPPDTEAFF
TGTGCCAGCAGCGTAGGCCCCCCCGACACTGAAGCTTTCTTT
>TRBV15|NA|TRBD1|TRBJ1-1|15
CATSRVAGGRTEAFF
TGTGCCACCAGCAGAGTCGCAGGGGGCCGGACTGAAGCTTTCTTT
>TRBV27|NA|TRBD1|TRBJ2-7|14
CASSLDRGTYEQYF
TGTGCCAGCAGTTTGGACAGGGGGACCTACGAGCAGTACTTC
>TRBV5-4|NA|TRBD1|TRBJ1-1|15
CASSSRTGGNTEAFF
TGTGCCAGCAGCTCCCGGACAGGGGGTAACACTGAAGCTTTCTTT
>TRBV5-1|NA|TRBD2|TRBJ2-3|15
CASSLSSGGADTQYF
TGCGCCAGCAGCTTGTCTAGCGGGGGAGCAGATACGCAGTATTTT
>TRBV7-9|NA|NA|TRBJ1-3|14
CASSRDASGNTIYF
TGTGCCAGCAGCCGGGACGCATCTGGAAACACCATATATTTT
>TRBV27|NA|NA|TRBJ2-4|17
CASSPPGGGGAKNIQYF
TGTGCCAGCAGTCCCCCGGGAGGAGGGGGAGCCAAAAACATTCAGTACTTC
>TRBV7-9|NA|NA|TRBJ2-6|15
CASSRRISGANVLTF
TGTGCCAGCAGTCGCCGGATCTCTGGGGCCAACGTCCTGACTTTC
>TRBV4-3|NA|NA|TRBJ2-7|15
CASSQSEVPGYEQYF
TGCGCCAGCAGCCAAAGCGAAGTCCCCGGCTACGAGCAGTACTTC
>TRBV7-9|few|TRBD1|TRBJ1-5|13
CASSLDRGQPQHF
TGTGCCAGCAGCCTGGACAGGGGCCAGCCCCAGCATTTT
>TRBV6-5|NA|TRBD1|TRBJ1-2|13
CASRPGQGYGYTF
TGTGCCAGCAGACCGGGACAGGGATATGGCTACACCTTC
>TRBV30|once|NA|TRBJ1-3|14
CAWSGDNSGNTIYF
TGTGCCTGGAGTGGAGACAACTCTGGAAACACCATATATTTT
>TRBV29-1|few|TRBD2|TRBJ2-2|17
CSVETNAGTSITGELFF
TGCAGCGTTGAAACAAATGCCGGGACTAGCATCACCGGGGAGCTGTTTTTT
>TRBV4-1|NA|TRBD2|TRBJ2-7|15
CASSLLAGAADEQYF
TGCGCCAGCAGCCTTTTAGCGGGGGCCGCGGACGAGCAGTACTTC
>TRBV5-4|NA|TRBD1|TRBJ1-2|15
CASSFRQGRNYGYTF
TGTGCCAGCAGCTTCCGACAGGGCCGTAACTATGGCTACACCTTC
>TRBV11-2|NA|NA|TRBJ2-3|11
CASSPLDTQYF
TGTGCCAGCAGTCCCCTAGATACGCAGTATTTT
>TRBV7-2|NA|TRBD1|TRBJ2-5|14
CASSYQGAGETQYF
TGTGCCAGCAGCTACCAGGGGGCTGGAGAGACCCAGTACTTC
>TRBV25-1|NA|NA|TRBJ1-2|15
CASSEYDSVNYGYTF
TGTGCCAGCAGTGAATACGACAGCGTTAACTATGGCTACACCTTC